The sequence of this T cell receptor (beta chain) was determined in a study of blood T cells in healthy people across ages. With a J-beta primer mix and a sample-barcoded 5' primer, a second PCR ran 7 to 11 cycles. TCRdb re-called the 5' RACE reads through MiXCR, storing one row per CDR3 protein. The sample consists of 700,000 to 800,000 distinct CDR3 sequences, roughly 41% of them appearing once. The germline V gene encodes CDR1 MNHEY and CDR2 SVGEGT. This CDR3 region has 18 residues. V was cut by 0 bases and J by 1 base, with 19 bases left in between. The chain has TRBV6-2 or TRBV6-3 and TRBJ2-7, with D perhaps being TRBD1 or TRBD2 (5 bases each). This receptor was taken from a woman in her sixties in good health. Sequenced: blood. The CDR3 DNA sequence: TGTGCCAGCAGTTACTCGGGGGACCGAAAGGGCCTTTCCTACGAGCAGTACTTC. This codes for CASSYSGDRKGLSYEQYF.